The present TCR beta chain was sequenced within a study of cytomegalovirus exposure and HLA in healthy donors. Study-level information: The 130 or so validation repertoires, a later analysis reported, used the same platform as the 550 to 700 repertoires from the first cohort.

Using immunoSEQ multiplex PCR, the repertoire was profiled, and TCRdb retains in-frame clones only, with some absent. Of about 140,000 clones listed, roughly nine tenths are singletons. CDR1 and CDR2 (germline): MNHNS, SASEGT. This CDR3 has 15 residues. V was cut by 0 bases and J by 1 base, with 10 bases left in between. Source material: PBMCs. This receptor was taken from a young man in good health and CMV-seronegative. J is TRBJ2-7 and V is TRBV6-1, with a tentative D call TRBD1 (6 bases). The CDR3 bases are TGTGCCAGCAGTGAAGCGACAGGCGCATCCTACGAGCAGTACTTC. This encodes CASSEATGASYEQYF.